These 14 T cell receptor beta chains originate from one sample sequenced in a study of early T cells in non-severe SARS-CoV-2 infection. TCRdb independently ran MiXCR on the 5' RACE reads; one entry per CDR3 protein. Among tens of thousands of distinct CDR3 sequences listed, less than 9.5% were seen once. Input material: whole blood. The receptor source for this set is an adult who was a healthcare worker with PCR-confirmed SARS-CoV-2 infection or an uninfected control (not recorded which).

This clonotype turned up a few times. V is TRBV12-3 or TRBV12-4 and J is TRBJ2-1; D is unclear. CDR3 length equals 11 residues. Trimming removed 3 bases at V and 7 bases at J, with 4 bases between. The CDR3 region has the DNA TGTGCCAGCAGTTTCCAAAATGAGCAGTTCTTC. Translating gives CASSFQNEQFF.

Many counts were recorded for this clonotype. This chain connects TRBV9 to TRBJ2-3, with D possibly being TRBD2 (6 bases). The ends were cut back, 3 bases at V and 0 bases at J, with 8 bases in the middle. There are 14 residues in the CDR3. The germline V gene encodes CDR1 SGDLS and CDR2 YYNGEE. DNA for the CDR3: TGTGCCAGCAGCGCCAGCGGGAGCACAGATACGCAGTATTTT. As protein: CASSASGSTDTQYF.

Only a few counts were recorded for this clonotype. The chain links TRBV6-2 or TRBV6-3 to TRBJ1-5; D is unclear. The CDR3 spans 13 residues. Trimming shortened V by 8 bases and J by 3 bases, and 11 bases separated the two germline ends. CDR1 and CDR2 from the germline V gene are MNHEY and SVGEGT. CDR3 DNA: TGTGCCAGCGGGTTTCTTGTCAATCAGCCCCAGCATTTT. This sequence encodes CASGFLVNQPQHF.

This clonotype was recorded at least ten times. The CDR3 region is CASSMAGGSYEQYF. The CDR3 nucleotides read TGTGCCAGCAGCATGGCGGGGGGCTCCTACGAGCAGTACTTC. This sequence joins TRBV9 and TRBJ2-7; 8 bases are a match to TRBD2. The CDR3 loop spans 14 amino acids. The junction had 3 bases not matched to a gene; V was cut back by 4 bases and J by 0 bases. CDR1 and CDR2 (germline): SGDLS, YYNGEE.

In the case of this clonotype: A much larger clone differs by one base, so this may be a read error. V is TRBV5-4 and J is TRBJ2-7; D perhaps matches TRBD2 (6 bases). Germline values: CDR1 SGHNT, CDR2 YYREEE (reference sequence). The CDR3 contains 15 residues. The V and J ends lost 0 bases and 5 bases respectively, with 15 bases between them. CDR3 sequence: CASSLASDSGHEQYF. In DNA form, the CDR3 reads TGTGCCAGCAGCTTGGCCTCAGATAGCGGCCACGAGCAGTACTTC. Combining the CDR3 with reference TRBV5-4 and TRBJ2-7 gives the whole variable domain ETGVTQSPTHLIKTRGQQVTLRCSSQSGHNTVSWYQQALGQGPQFIFQYYREEENGRGNFPPRFSGLQFPNYSSELNVNALELDDSALYLCASSLASDSGHEQYFGPGTRLTVT.

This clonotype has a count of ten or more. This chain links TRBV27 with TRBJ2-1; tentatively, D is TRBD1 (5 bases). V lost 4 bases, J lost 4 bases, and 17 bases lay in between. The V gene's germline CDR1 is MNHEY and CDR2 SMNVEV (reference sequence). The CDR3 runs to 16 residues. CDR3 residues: CASSYKGRQTYNEQFF. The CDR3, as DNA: TGTGCCAGCAGTTACAAGGGGCGGCAGACATACAATGAGCAGTTCTTC.

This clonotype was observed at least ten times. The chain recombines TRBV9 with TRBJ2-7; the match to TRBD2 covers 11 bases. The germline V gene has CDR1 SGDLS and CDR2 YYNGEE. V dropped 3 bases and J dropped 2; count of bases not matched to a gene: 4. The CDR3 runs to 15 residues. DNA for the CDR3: TGTGCCAGCAGCGCGGGACTAGCGGAGGCCTACGAGCAGTACTTC. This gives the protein CASSAGLAEAYEQYF.

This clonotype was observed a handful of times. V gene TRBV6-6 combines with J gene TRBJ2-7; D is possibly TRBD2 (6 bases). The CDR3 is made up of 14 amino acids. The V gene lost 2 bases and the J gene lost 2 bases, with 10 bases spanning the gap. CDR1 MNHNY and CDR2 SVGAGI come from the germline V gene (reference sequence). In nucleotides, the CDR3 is TGTGCCAGCAGTTACGCTAGCGAGGCCTACGAGCAGTACTTC. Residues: CASSYASEAYEQYF.

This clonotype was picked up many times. The chain's CDR3 is CASSPGQATLNTEAFF. Written as DNA, the CDR3 is TGCGCCAGCAGCCCAGGACAGGCAACTTTGAACACTGAAGCTTTCTTT. The V call is TRBV5-1, the J call TRBJ1-1, with 7 bases identical to TRBD1. The V gene end was trimmed by 4 bases and the J gene end by 0 bases; junction bases not matched to a gene: 9. The CDR3 is 16 residues long. The V gene's germline CDR1 is SGHRS and CDR2 YFSETQ.

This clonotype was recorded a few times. The CDR3 spells CASRRQGPTYYEQYF. The CDR3 nucleotides read TGTGCCAGCAGGCGACAGGGGCCAACGTACTACGAGCAGTACTTC. The chain recombines TRBV6-1 with TRBJ2-7, with TRBD1 matching over 8 bases. V trimming: 6 bases; J trimming: 3 bases; junction bases outside the gene matches: 10. The CDR3 totals 15 residues. Germline loops: CDR1 MNHNS, CDR2 SASEGT.

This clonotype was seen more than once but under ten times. The CDR3 nucleotides read TGCAGCGTTGAAGAGGGCACAGATACGCAGTATTTT. It encodes CSVEEGTDTQYF. This chain joins TRBV29-1 and TRBJ2-3, with no clear D. V lost 0 bases, J lost 1 base, and 2 bases lay in between. Per germline, CDR1 SQVTM and CDR2 ANQGSEA. The length of the CDR3 is 12 residues.

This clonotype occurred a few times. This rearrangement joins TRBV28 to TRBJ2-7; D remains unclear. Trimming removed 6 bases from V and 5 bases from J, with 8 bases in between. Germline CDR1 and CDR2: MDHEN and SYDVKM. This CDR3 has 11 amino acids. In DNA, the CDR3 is TGTGCCAGCAGCCCCCACCACGAGCAGTACTTC. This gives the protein CASSPHHEQYF. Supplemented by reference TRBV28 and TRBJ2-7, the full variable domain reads DVKVTQSSRYLVKRTGEKVFLECVQDMDHENMFWYRQDPGLGLRLIYFSYDVKMKEKGDIPEGYSVSREKKERFSLILESASTNQTSMYLCASSPHHEQYFGPGTRLTVT.

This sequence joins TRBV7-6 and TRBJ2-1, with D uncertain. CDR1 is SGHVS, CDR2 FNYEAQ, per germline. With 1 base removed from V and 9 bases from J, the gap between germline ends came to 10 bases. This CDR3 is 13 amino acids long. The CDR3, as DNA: TGTGCCAGCAGCTTAGGGAAGACGGGTGAGCAGTTCTTC. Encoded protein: CASSLGKTGEQFF.

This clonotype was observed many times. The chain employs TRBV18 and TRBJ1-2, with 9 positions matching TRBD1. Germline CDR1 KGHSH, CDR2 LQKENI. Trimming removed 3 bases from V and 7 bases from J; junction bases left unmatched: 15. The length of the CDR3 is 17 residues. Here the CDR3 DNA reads TGTGCCAGCTCACCGGGACAGGGAAACCCAGGGAATGCTGGCTACACCTTC. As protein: CASSPGQGNPGNAGYTF.